This T cell receptor beta chain was captured in a study of blood T cell repertoires in COVID-19. Across the study: Samples representing acute and convalescent COVID-19 were sourced from the United States, Italy and Spain. The cDNA or gDNA used as material had been derived from T cells, B-cell-depleted T cells, or PBMCs.

Original analysis: By means of reference gene primer amplification, nucleated cell counts were estimated. Assay used: immunoSEQ multiplex PCR; TCRdb lists only in-frame clones, some missing. That table gives V, J and clone size, and the DNA gave D and trimming. This sample has approximately 30,000 clones; about 80% occur once, and the top ten carry more than 15%. Germline CDR1 SGHAT, CDR2 FQNNGV. The CDR3 consists of 15 residues. After removal of 1 base from V and 3 bases from J, the junction contained 4 bases not matched to a gene. This chain connects TRBV11-2 to TRBJ2-7; 9 nucleotides line up with TRBD1. This receptor was identified in a man in his 70s with active COVID-19. The sequencing input was peripheral blood. CDR3 sequence (DNA): TGTGCCAGCAGCTTAGTCGGGACAGGGTACTACGAGCAGTACTTC. Amino acids: CASSLVGTGYYEQYF. The full variable domain, in which reference TRBV11-2 and TRBJ2-7 provide the parts outside the CDR3, is EAGVAQSPRYKIIEKRQSVAFWCNPISGHATLYWYQQILGQGPKLLIQFQNNGVVDDSQLPKDRFSAERLKGVDSTLKIQPAKLEDSAVYLCASSLVGTGYYEQYFGPGTRLTVT.